This T cell receptor beta chain comes out of a study of human T cells and chemical hapten exposure. Study details: On about 2 cm by about 2 cm of upper inner arm skin, sensitization was performed with 2% DPC.

Time point specified: patch test 1, 2 weeks after DPC sensitization. Treatment given: therapeutic diphenylcyclopropenone sensitization with weekly scalp DPC. Germline V lookup: CDR1 MNHNY, CDR2 SVGAGI (reference sequence). V lost 0 bases to trimming and J lost 7 bases, with 9 bases between them. The CDR3 is 13 residues long. TCRdb re-derived calls from the RACE reads in MiXCR, one entry per CDR3 protein. The sample comprises approximately 77,000 distinct CDR3 sequences, roughly 7.1% of which are singletons, and 1.5% to 1.9% rests with the top ten. The clonotype was recovered from a woman aged 25 to 39 with alopecia areata. Some clones in this sample may be carry-over from other donors' samples. The chain carries TRBV6-6 and TRBJ1-1, with D perhaps TRBD1 (5 bases). The sequences come from whole blood, collected in connection with sensitization to the hapten diphenylcyclopropenone (DPC). In DNA, the CDR3 is TGTGCCAGCAGTTACTCGGGTGACAGTGAAGCTTTCTTT. It translates to CASSYSGDSEAFF.